The clone carrying this TCR beta chain was counted between two and nine times. The ends lost 4 bases at V and 4 bases at J; junction bases unmatched: 6. The CDR3 loop spans 15 amino acids. The germline V gene has CDR1 KGHDR and CDR2 SFDVKD. This sample was taken from a study of T-cell reconstitution after alpha-beta-depleted transplantation in children. Unique molecular identifiers featured in how the TCRbeta library was prepared. TCRdb used MiXCR to reprocess the PCR reads, holding one entry per CDR3 protein. In the table there are some 200,000 distinct CDR3 sequences, around 7.7% of which are singletons.

This clonotype originated in a male patient aged 2 to 9 who had a stem cell transplant for acute myeloid leukemia, so the T cells may come from the graft donor. V gene TRBV24-1 combines with J gene TRBJ2-5, with 9 bases identical to TRBD1. Sequencing was performed on PBMCs, mostly from graft donor cells, taken 360 days after TCRalphabeta/CD19-depleted stem cell transplant. The CDR3, as DNA: TGTGCCACCAGTGAAACCGGGACAGGGAGAGAGACCCAGTACTTC. Protein product: CATSETGTGRETQYF.